This TCR beta chain was observed in a study of cytomegalovirus exposure and HLA in healthy donors. Study results and limitations: It was taken for granted in presence/absence analyses that sequencing depth across donors was roughly uniform. The productive fraction for most TCR beta V segments was about 87% or about 30% in an earlier analysis.

In germline, CDR1 is MDHEN, CDR2 SYDVKM. V shed 8 bases and J 8 bases; nucleotides not matched to a gene: 11. This CDR3 region has 14 residues. Of note for this clone: Its antigen is currently unknown.

Both 60 Vbeta primers and 13 Jbeta primers went into the PCR. Profiling relied on immunoSEQ multiplex PCR, and the TCRdb table lists in-frame clones only, not all of them. The data include fewer than 150,000 clones; the top ten clones carry 2% to 3%. This receptor was taken from a man aged 35 to 55 in good health and CMV-seronegative. The chain carries TRBV28 and TRBJ1-4; TRBD1 aligns across 7 bases. Material: PBMCs. CDR3: CASCPTGPSEKLFF. As DNA, the CDR3 is TGTGCCAGCTGTCCGACAGGGCCTAGCGAAAAACTGTTTTTT.